The entry that follows covers one T cell receptor beta chain sequence. Its matching antigen is unknown. This specimen belongs to a study of T cells expressing NK-cell markers. Study-wide context: From sorted CD3+CD56+NKG2C+, CD3+CD56+NKG2C- and CD3+CD56-NKG2C+ T cells came the TCR beta repertoires.

Study results and limitations: Each of 6 or 7 donors carried dominant NKG2C+ clonotypes accounting for roughly 1.0-7.0% of CD8+ T cells.

Generation of TCR beta cDNA was performed by 5'RACE template switching incorporating UMIs. TCRdb re-analyzed the 5' RACE reads; it lists each CDR3 protein once, without DNA. The data show about 120,000 distinct CDR3 sequences, and the top ten clones hold around a sixth. Germline CDR1 is SEHNR and CDR2 is FQNEAQ (reference sequence). The CDR3 runs 12 residues. The receptor was isolated from a woman between 18 and 69 years old in good health. The chain has TRBV7-9 and TRBJ2-4; TCRdb returns TRBD2, unconfirmable since there is no DNA. The sequencing input was blood T cells: a sorted CD56 or NKG2C T cell subset, CD4+ or CD8+ T cells, or bulk PBMC T cells (not recorded which). CDR3 sequence reads: CASSPLLGIQYF. The complete variable domain, with remaining parts taken from reference TRBV7-9 and TRBJ2-4, reads DTGVSQNPRHKITKRGQNVTFRCDPISEHNRLYWYRQTLGQGPEFLTYFQNEAQLEKSRLLSDRFSAERPKGSFSTLEIQRTEQGDSAMYLCASSPLLGIQYFGAGTRLSVL.